This T cell receptor beta chain derives from a study of T cells in Graves' hyperthyroidism and ophthalmopathy. Amplification targeted TCR beta CDR3 regions from RNA transcripts. An initial round of RT-PCR targeting the TCR CDR3 relied on the HTBI primer set. One entry per CDR3 protein results from TCRdb running MiXCR on the multiplex PCR reads. The sample has hundreds of thousands of distinct CDR3 sequences; roughly 14% are singletons. The authors obtained PBMCs from more than 8 ml of fresh peripheral blood. The sequenced material came from blood. The sequence was collected from a woman aged 25 to 45 with Graves' hyperthyroidism that later progressed to Graves' ophthalmopathy.

The chain's CDR3 is CASRQGTSGPQETQYF. CDR3 DNA: TGTGCCAGCAGGCAAGGGACTAGCGGGCCGCAGGAGACCCAGTACTTC. This chain links TRBV6-1 with TRBJ2-5, with 12 bases fitting TRBD2. CDR1 is MNHNS and CDR2 is SASEGT in the germline V gene. Trimming at V came to 6 bases and at J to 5 bases, leaving 10 bases not matched to a gene. CDR3 length: 16 amino acids.